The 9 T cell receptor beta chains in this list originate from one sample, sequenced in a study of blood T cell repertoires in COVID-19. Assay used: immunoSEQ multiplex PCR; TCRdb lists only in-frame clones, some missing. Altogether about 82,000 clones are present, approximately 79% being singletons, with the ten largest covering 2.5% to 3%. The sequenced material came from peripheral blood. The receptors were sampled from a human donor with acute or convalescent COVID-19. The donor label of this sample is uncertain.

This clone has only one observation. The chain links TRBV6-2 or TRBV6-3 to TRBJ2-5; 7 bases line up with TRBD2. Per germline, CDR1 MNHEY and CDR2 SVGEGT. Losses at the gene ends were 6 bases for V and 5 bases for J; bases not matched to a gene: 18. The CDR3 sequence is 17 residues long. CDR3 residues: CASSRTGGRGIGETQYF. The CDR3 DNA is TGTGCCAGCAGCCGAACGGGCGGGAGAGGAATAGGGGAGACCCAGTACTTC.

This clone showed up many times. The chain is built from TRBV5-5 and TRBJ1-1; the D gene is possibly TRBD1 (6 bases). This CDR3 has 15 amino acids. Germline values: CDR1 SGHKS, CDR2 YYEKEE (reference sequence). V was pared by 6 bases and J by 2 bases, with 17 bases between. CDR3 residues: CASTIRRGANTEAFF. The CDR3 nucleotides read TGTGCCAGCACCATACGTCGGGGGGCAAACACTGAAGCTTTCTTT. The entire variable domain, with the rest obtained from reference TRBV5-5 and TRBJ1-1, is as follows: DAGVTQSPTHLIKTRGQQVTLRCSPISGHKSVSWYQQVLGQGPQFIFQYYEKEERGRGNFPDRFSARQFPNYSSELNVNALLLGDSALYLCASTIRRGANTEAFFGQGTRLTVV.

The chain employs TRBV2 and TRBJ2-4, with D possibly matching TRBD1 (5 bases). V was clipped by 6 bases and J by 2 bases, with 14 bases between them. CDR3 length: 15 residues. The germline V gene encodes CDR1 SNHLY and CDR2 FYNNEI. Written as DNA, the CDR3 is TGTGCCAGCAGGCCCAACACAGGAACCAAAAACATTCAGTACTTC. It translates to CASRPNTGTKNIQYF.

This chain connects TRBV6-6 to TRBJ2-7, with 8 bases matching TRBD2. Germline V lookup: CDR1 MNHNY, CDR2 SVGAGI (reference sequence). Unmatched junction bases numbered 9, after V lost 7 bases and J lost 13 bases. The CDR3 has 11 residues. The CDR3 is CASTSLGLAYF. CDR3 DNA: TGTGCCAGCACTTCACTCGGACTAGCTTACTTC.

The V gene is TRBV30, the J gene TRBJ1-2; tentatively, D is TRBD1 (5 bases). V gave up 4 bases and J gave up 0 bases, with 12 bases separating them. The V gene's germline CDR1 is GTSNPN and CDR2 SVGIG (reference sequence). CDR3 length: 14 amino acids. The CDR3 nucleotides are TGTGCCTGGATGGCGGGGGGAACTAACTATGGCTACACCTTC. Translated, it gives CAWMAGGTNYGYTF.

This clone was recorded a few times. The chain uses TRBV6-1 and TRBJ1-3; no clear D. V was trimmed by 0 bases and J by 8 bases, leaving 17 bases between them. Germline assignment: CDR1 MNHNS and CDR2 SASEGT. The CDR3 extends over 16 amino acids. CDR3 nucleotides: TGTGCCAGCAGTGAAGCTCGCCAAGGAGGTTGGGACACCATATATTTT. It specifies CASSEARQGGWDTIYF.

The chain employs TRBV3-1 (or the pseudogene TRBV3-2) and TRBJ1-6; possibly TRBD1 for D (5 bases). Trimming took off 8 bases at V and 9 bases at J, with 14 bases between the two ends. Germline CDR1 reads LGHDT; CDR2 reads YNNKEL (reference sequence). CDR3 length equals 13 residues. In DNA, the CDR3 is TGTGCCAGCGGTCGGGGGTACGGTTCACCCCTCCACTTT. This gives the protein CASGRGYGSPLHF.

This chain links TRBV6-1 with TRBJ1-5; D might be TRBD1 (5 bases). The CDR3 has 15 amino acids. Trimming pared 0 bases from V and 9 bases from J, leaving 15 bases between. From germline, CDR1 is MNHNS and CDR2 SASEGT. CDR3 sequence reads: CASSEARGIFGPQHF. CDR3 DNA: TGTGCCAGCAGTGAAGCGCGGGGGATCTTCGGGCCCCAGCATTTT.

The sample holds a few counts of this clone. This CDR3 is CASSTRGGSEKLFF. CDR3 DNA: TGTGCCAGCAGCACCCGGGGGGGAAGTGAAAAACTGTTTTTT. V gene TRBV7-2 combines with J gene TRBJ1-4; possible D gene TRBD1, 5 bases. The CDR3 is made up of 14 amino acids. Looked up from germline, CDR1 is SGHTA and CDR2 is FQGNSA. Trimming left V 5 bases short and J 7 bases short, with 14 bases between.